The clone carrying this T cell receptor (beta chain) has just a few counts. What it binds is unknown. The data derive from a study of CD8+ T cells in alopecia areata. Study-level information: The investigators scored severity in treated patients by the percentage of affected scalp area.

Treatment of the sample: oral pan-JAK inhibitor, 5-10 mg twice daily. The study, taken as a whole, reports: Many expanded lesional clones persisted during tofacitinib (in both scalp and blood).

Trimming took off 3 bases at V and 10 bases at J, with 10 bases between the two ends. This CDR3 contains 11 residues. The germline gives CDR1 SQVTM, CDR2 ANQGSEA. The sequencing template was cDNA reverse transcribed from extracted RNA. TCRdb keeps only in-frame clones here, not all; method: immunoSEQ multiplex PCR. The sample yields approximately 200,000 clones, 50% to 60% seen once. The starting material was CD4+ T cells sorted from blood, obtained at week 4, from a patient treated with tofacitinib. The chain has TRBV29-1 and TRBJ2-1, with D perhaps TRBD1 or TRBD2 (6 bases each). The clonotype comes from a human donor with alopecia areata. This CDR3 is CSVEGGFEQFF. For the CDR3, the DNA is TGCAGCGTTGAGGGGGGCTTCGAGCAGTTCTTC.